Presented here are 22 T cell receptor beta chains from one specimen sequenced in a study of shared clonotypes between healthy human individuals. Naive CD8 populations comprised CD45RO-negative cells positively selected for CCR7, excluding terminally differentiated effector memory CD45RA+ cells. The method was immunoSEQ multiplex PCR; TCRdb's version includes in-frame clones alone and lacks a portion of them. The sample gives about 1.9 million clones, 90% to 95% of which show up once; around 1.8% is in the top ten. The sequencing input was naive CD8+ T cells from PBMCs. The origin of the receptors is a man aged 18 to 29 in good health. Some clones in this sample may be carry-over from other donors' samples.

This rearrangement joins TRBV11-1 to TRBJ2-5; unclear D gene. The germline V and J ends were trimmed by 1 base and 1 base, with 10 bases remaining between them. This CDR3 has 15 amino acids. The germline V gene has CDR1 SGHAT and CDR2 FQDESV (reference sequence). Written as DNA, the CDR3 is TGTGCCAGCAGCTTAGGACGTCGGTCCCAAGAGACCCAGTACTTC. The encoded protein is CASSLGRRSQETQYF. The complete variable domain, with remaining parts taken from reference TRBV11-1 and TRBJ2-5, reads EAEVAQSPRYKITEKSQAVAFWCDPISGHATLYWYRQILGQGPELLVQFQDESVVDDSQLPKDRFSAERLKGVDSTLKIQPAELGDSAMYLCASSLGRRSQETQYFGPGTRLLVL.

The chain joins TRBV7-2 to TRBJ2-4; D gene ambiguous. Germline V lookup: CDR1 SGHTA, CDR2 FQGNSA. This CDR3 region has 15 residues. V was pared by 5 bases and J by 0 bases, with 11 bases between. CDR3 nucleotides: TGTGCCAGCAGCCCCCCATGGGGAGCCAAAAACATTCAGTACTTC. It encodes CASSPPWGAKNIQYF.

V usage is TRBV27 and J usage is TRBJ2-3; 9 bases agree with TRBD2. The CDR3 totals 11 residues. Germline CDR1 reads MNHEY; CDR2 reads SMNVEV (reference sequence). The CDR3 DNA reads as TGTGCGGTACTAGCGGGCGGTACGCAGTATTTT. This sequence encodes CAVLAGGTQYF.

As concerns this clone: A read error may explain this, as a much larger clone is one base away. The genes are TRBV5-5 and TRBJ2-7, with D maybe TRBD1 (6 bases). The length of the CDR3 is 12 residues. Germline V gene sequence: CDR1 SGHKS, CDR2 YYEKEE (reference sequence). V was shortened by 3 bases and J by 2 bases, with 6 bases between the two germline ends. The CDR3 coding sequence is TGTGCCAGCAGCTCAGGGGCCTACGAGCAGTACTTC. Protein sequence: CASSSGAYEQYF.

This chain uses TRBV13 with TRBJ2-1; TRBD1 matches 7 bases. The CDR3 has 14 amino acids. V gave up 5 bases and J gave up 6 bases; unmatched junction bases: 7. CDR1 is PRHDT, CDR2 FYEKMQ, per germline (reference sequence). CDR3 residues: CASSLRQGGNEQFF. The CDR3 nucleotides read TGTGCCAGCAGCCTCCGACAGGGTGGCAATGAGCAGTTCTTC.

This sequence joins TRBV9 and TRBJ2-3; TRBD2 matches 12 bases. V gave up 3 bases and J gave up 3 bases; unmatched junction bases: 5. The CDR3 has 16 amino acids. Germline V lookup: CDR1 SGDLS, CDR2 YYNGEE. The chain's CDR3 is CASSASLAGGTDTQYF. The CDR3 region has the DNA TGTGCCAGCAGCGCAAGCCTAGCGGGGGGGACAGATACGCAGTATTTT.

This clone was detected once. Other DNA sequences in this sample translate to the same CDR3. The gene calls are TRBV9 and TRBJ2-1; TRBD1 might be the D (5 bases). Trimming cost V 4 bases and J 1 base, with 9 bases left between them. Germline CDR1 is SGDLS and CDR2 is YYNGEE. The CDR3 is 14 amino acids. CDR3 nucleotides: TGTGCCAGCAGCCCATCAGGGTCCTACAATGAGCAGTTCTTC. Encoded protein: CASSPSGSYNEQFF.

A word on this clone: Additional DNA sequences in this sample encode the identical CDR3. The rearrangement uses TRBV28 and TRBJ1-1; 7 bases align to TRBD1. Germline-derived CDR1 and CDR2 are MDHEN and SYDVKM. The CDR3 runs to 12 residues. J was trimmed by 6 bases and V by 6 bases; bases with no gene match: 4. CDR3 loop: CASSPGGAEAFF. The CDR3 coding sequence is TGTGCCAGCAGCCCAGGGGGGGCTGAAGCTTTCTTT.

This rearrangement joins TRBV11-2 to TRBJ2-7; 8 bases match TRBD1. The germline CDR1 and CDR2 sequences are SGHAT and FQNNGV. V lost 5 bases and J lost 5; bases outside the gene matches: 5. This CDR3 has 13 residues. The CDR3 bases are TGTGCCAGCAGCGTCACAGGGGGAAACGAGCAGTACTTC. Residues: CASSVTGGNEQYF.

This clone was found a few times. The genes are TRBV7-9 and TRBJ1-1; a possible D gene is TRBD1 (5 bases). The CDR3 contains 13 residues. Germline V gene lookup returns CDR1 SEHNR and CDR2 FQNEAQ (reference sequence). Trimming took off 4 bases at V and 8 bases at J, with 14 bases between the two ends. DNA of the CDR3: TGTGCCAGCAGCTGGGGGAGATTCCCGGAAGCTTTCTTT. Encoded protein: CASSWGRFPEAFF.

This clone was recorded once. Other DNA sequences in this specimen translate into the identical CDR3. The chain is built from TRBV27 and TRBJ2-7, with no clear D. The CDR3 contains 13 residues. Germline-derived CDR1 and CDR2 are MNHEY and SMNVEV (reference sequence). V was clipped by 2 bases and J by 1 base, with 6 bases between them. CDR3 residues: CASSLAPSYEQYF. DNA of the CDR3: TGTGCCAGCAGTTTAGCACCTTCCTACGAGCAGTACTTC.

The chain combines TRBV29-1 with TRBJ2-5; 7 nucleotides match TRBD1. V was clipped by 7 bases and J by 5 bases; unmatched bases: 13. This CDR3 spans 14 amino acids. CDR1 and CDR2 (germline): SQVTM, ANQGSEA. CDR3 in amino acids: CSATGDHPGETQYF. The CDR3 DNA reads TGCAGCGCTACAGGGGACCACCCCGGGGAGACCCAGTACTTC.

The gene calls are TRBV19 and TRBJ2-1, with TRBD2 matching over 7 bases. V was clipped by 6 bases and J by 8 bases; unmatched bases: 7. Germline CDR1 is LNHDA and CDR2 is SQIVND (reference sequence). The CDR3 has 13 residues. For the CDR3, the DNA is TGTGCCAGTAGAGGACTAGTATACGATGAGCAGTTCTTC. Residues: CASRGLVYDEQFF. The whole variable domain, filled in from reference TRBV19 and TRBJ2-1, reads DGGITQSPKYLFRKEGQNVTLSCEQNLNHDAMYWYRQDPGQGLRLIYYSQIVNDFQKGDIAEGYSVSREKKESFPLTVTSAQKNPTAFYLCASRGLVYDEQFFGPGTRLTVL.

The rearrangement joins TRBV4-2 to TRBJ2-2; perhaps TRBD2 as D (5 bases). Looked up from germline, CDR1 is LGHNA and CDR2 is YNFKEQ. The CDR3 is 15 residues long. Trimming left V 1 base short and J 10 bases short, with 16 bases between. CDR3 sequence reads: CASSQAPGSGKELFF. CDR3 DNA sequence: TGTGCCAGCAGCCAAGCCCCCGGATCGGGAAAGGAGCTGTTTTTT.

V gene TRBV30 combines with J gene TRBJ2-2, with TRBD2 as a possible D gene (5 bases). Trimming took 0 bases from V and 1 from J, leaving 9 bases between them. Germline assignment: CDR1 GTSNPN and CDR2 SVGIG (reference sequence). The CDR3 has 15 residues. CDR3 sequence reads: CAWSVPLENTGELFF. Written as DNA, the CDR3 is TGTGCCTGGAGTGTACCACTAGAGAACACCGGGGAGCTGTTTTTT.

The J gene is TRBJ1-5, the V gene TRBV5-4, with TRBD1 matching over 8 bases. CDR3 length equals 17 residues. Germline V gives CDR1 SGHNT, CDR2 YYREEE (reference sequence). Trimming took 5 bases from V and 1 from J; bases not matched to a gene: 11. The CDR3 sequence is CASSSGPGGLSNQPQHF. In nucleotides, the CDR3 is TGTGCCAGCAGTTCCGGGCCAGGGGGCTTGAGCAATCAGCCCCAGCATTTT.

This chain uses TRBV7-6 with TRBJ2-3; TRBD2 might be the D (6 bases). The CDR3 consists of 12 residues. CDR1 and CDR2 from the germline V gene are SGHVS and FNYEAQ. Deletions cut 2 bases from V and 8 bases from J, with 8 bases between. The CDR3 spells CASSLSGATQYF. The DNA of the CDR3 is TGTGCCAGCAGCTTATCGGGAGCTACGCAGTATTTT. Full variable domain (remainder filled in from reference TRBV7-6 and TRBJ2-3): GAGVSQSPRYKVTKRGQDVALRCDPISGHVSLYWYRQALGQGPEFLTYFNYEAQQDKSGLPNDRFSAERPEGSISTLTIQRTEQRDSAMYRCASSLSGATQYFGPGTRLTVL.

This chain uses TRBV5-6 with TRBJ2-7, with D perhaps assigned TRBD1 or TRBD2 (6 bases each). V dropped 4 bases and J dropped 2 bases, with 16 bases sitting between them. The CDR3 extends over 15 amino acids. CDR1 is SGHDT, CDR2 YYEEEE, per germline. CDR3 coding DNA: TGTGCCAGCAGCCCGGGGGCGCTGATAACCTACGAGCAGTACTTC. This translates into CASSPGALITYEQYF.

The rearrangement joins TRBV15 to TRBJ2-2, with 9 bases lining up with TRBD1. The germline gives CDR1 LNHNV, CDR2 YYDKDF (reference sequence). The CDR3 covers 23 residues. V shed 3 bases and J 2 bases; nucleotides not matched to a gene: 25. The CDR3 DNA follows: TGTGCCACCAGCAGTGCCCGGGACAGGGATGCGGGAAGATCTTGGGGTAACACCGGGGAGCTGTTTTTT. Protein product: CATSSARDRDAGRSWGNTGELFF.

The chain employs TRBV9 and TRBJ2-1; no reliable D call. Trimming removed 0 bases at V and 10 bases at J, with 8 bases between. Germline CDR1 SGDLS, CDR2 YYNGEE. There are 12 residues in the CDR3. The DNA for the CDR3 is TGTGCCAGCAGCGTAGCCCAGCAGGAGCAGTTCTTC. Its translation is CASSVAQQEQFF.

The chain is built from TRBV27 and TRBJ2-7; the D gene is possibly TRBD2 (5 bases). The ends were cut back, 2 bases at V and 2 bases at J, with 16 bases in the middle. The CDR3 loop spans 16 amino acids. CDR1 MNHEY and CDR2 SMNVEV come from the germline V gene (reference sequence). The CDR3, as DNA: TGTGCCAGCAGTTTACTTGGGAGTATCGGGCCCTACGAGCAGTACTTC. It is translated as CASSLLGSIGPYEQYF.

The chain recombines TRBV11-2 with TRBJ2-1; D is uncertain. From germline, CDR1 is SGHAT and CDR2 FQNNGV. The CDR3 is made up of 14 amino acids. The V gene lost 4 bases and the J gene lost 10 bases, with 17 bases spanning the gap. The CDR3 sequence is CASSYHSLLDEQFF. CDR3 nucleotide sequence: TGTGCCAGCAGCTACCACAGTTTGTTGGACGAGCAGTTCTTC.